The 22 T cell receptor beta chains below all came from one sample that was sequenced in a study of blood T cell repertoires in COVID-19. TCRdb's copy holds only in-frame clones and misses some; the assay was immunoSEQ multiplex PCR. The sample lists around 250,000 clones; 85% to 90% were seen once. Sequencing was performed on peripheral blood. These receptors were collected from a woman in her thirties or forties who had recovered from COVID-19.

The chain links TRBV19 to TRBJ2-3, with 8 bases matching TRBD1. The CDR3 consists of 15 residues. Germline V CDR1 and CDR2: LNHDA, SQIVND (reference sequence). With V trimmed by 5 bases and J by 3 bases, 7 bases remained unmatched. The CDR3 spells CASSSTGGRTDTQYF. Here the CDR3 DNA reads TGTGCCAGTAGTTCTACAGGGGGGAGGACAGATACGCAGTATTTT.

The V call is TRBV19, the J call TRBJ2-1, with TRBD2 matching over 9 bases. Germline-derived CDR1 and CDR2 are LNHDA and SQIVND (reference sequence). The CDR3 is 16 amino acids. Losses at the gene ends were 6 bases for V and 15 bases for J; bases not matched to a gene: 21. The DNA of the CDR3 is TGTGCCAGTAGCCTCATTAGCCGTCAGCGGGAGGCGGGAAGGTTCTTC. This encodes CASSLISRQREAGRFF.

CDR3 in amino acids: CASSSLAGGLDEQYF. Written as DNA, the CDR3 is TGCGCCAGCAGCTCGTTAGCGGGGGGGCTTGACGAGCAGTACTTC. The V call is TRBV5-1, the J call TRBJ2-7; 11 positions match TRBD2. The length of the CDR3 is 15 residues. Germline lookup yields CDR1 SGHRS and CDR2 YFSETQ. V was pared by 3 bases and J by 5 bases, with 7 bases of the junction left unmatched.

The chain recombines TRBV19 with TRBJ2-2; 10 bases agree with TRBD2. CDR1 LNHDA and CDR2 SQIVND come from the germline V gene (reference sequence). The CDR3 consists of 16 residues. V lost 7 bases and J lost 6; bases outside the gene matches: 11. The CDR3 DNA reads TGTGCCAGTAATGAAGGGCTAGCGGGAGTCCCCGGGGAGCTGTTTTTT. This translates into CASNEGLAGVPGELFF.

The CDR3: CASSRAGTRPTGELFF. The CDR3, as DNA: TGTGCCAGCAGTCGCGCGGGGACTAGACCCACCGGGGAGCTGTTTTTT. V usage is TRBV6-2 or TRBV6-3 and J usage is TRBJ2-2; 8 bases align to TRBD2. The CDR3 loop spans 16 amino acids. CDR1 is MNHEY, CDR2 SVGEGT, per germline. Germline trimming cut 5 bases from V and 4 bases from J; bases unmatched to any gene: 9.

This chain connects TRBV27 to TRBJ2-6; D is possibly TRBD2 (6 bases). The V and J ends lost 7 bases and 4 bases respectively, with 17 bases between them. Germline V gene data show CDR1 as MNHEY and CDR2 as SMNVEV (reference sequence). CDR3 size: 16 residues. The CDR3 region is CASTPREFAGANVLTF. The DNA of the CDR3 is TGTGCCAGCACCCCACGGGAGTTCGCCGGGGCCAACGTCCTGACTTTC.

This clone occurred once. The V call is TRBV5-1, the J call TRBJ2-1; 9 bases are shared with TRBD2. V lost 5 bases to trimming and J lost 4 bases; unmatched junction nucleotides: 7. Germline CDR1 is SGHRS and CDR2 is YFSETQ. CDR3 length: 15 residues. The CDR3 sequence is CASRKRSGGYNEQFF. The CDR3 DNA reads TGCGCCAGCAGGAAGAGAAGCGGGGGGTACAATGAGCAGTTCTTC.

CDR3 nucleotides: TGTGCCAGCAGTATCACAGGGAGCTCCTATAATTCACCCCTCCACTTT. This gives the protein CASSITGSSYNSPLHF. The chain has TRBV28 and TRBJ1-6, with a possible D match to TRBD1 (6 bases). V was shortened by 5 bases and J by 0 bases, with 11 bases between the two germline ends. The CDR3 consists of 16 residues. Germline CDR1 reads MDHEN; CDR2 reads SYDVKM.

A single count supports this clone. This chain uses TRBV2 with TRBJ2-5; 7 bases map to TRBD2. The germline gives CDR1 SNHLY, CDR2 FYNNEI. This CDR3 contains 16 residues. V lost 3 bases, J lost 2 bases, and 9 bases stayed unmatched. CDR3 in DNA: TGTGCCAGCAGTGACATGGGGGGGGTAGGGCAAGAGACCCAGTACTTC. Residues: CASSDMGGVGQETQYF.

V and J are TRBV3-1 (or the pseudogene TRBV3-2) and TRBJ2-5; 7 bases map to TRBD2. This CDR3 region has 15 residues. The germline V gene has CDR1 LGHDT and CDR2 YNNKEL (reference sequence). J lost 5 bases, V lost 1 base, and 7 bases had no gene match. The CDR3 protein is CASSQGGGGLETQYF. As DNA, the CDR3 is TGTGCCAGCAGCCAAGGCGGGGGAGGATTGGAGACCCAGTACTTC.

The chain couples TRBV7-2 to TRBJ1-2; D possibly corresponds to TRBD1 (6 bases). The V end lost 7 bases, the J end lost 2 bases, and 14 bases lay between the germline ends. This CDR3 comprises 14 residues. Germline assignment: CDR1 SGHTA and CDR2 FQGNSA. Here the CDR3 reads CASNLIQGNYGYTF. CDR3 nucleotides: TGTGCCAGCAACCTGATACAGGGAAACTATGGCTACACCTTC.

The V gene is TRBV3-1 (or the pseudogene TRBV3-2), the J gene TRBJ2-5; possibly TRBD1 for D (5 bases). Germline CDR1 reads LGHDT; CDR2 reads YNNKEL (reference sequence). The CDR3 extends over 13 amino acids. The V end lost 0 bases, the J end lost 8 bases, and 10 bases lay between the germline ends. The CDR3 sequence is CASSQEGRTTQYF. In DNA, the CDR3 is TGTGCCAGCAGCCAAGAAGGACGGACAACCCAGTACTTC.

The rearrangement links TRBV4-2 to TRBJ1-2; D is perhaps TRBD1 (5 bases). CDR3 length: 15 residues. V shed 0 bases and J shed 4 bases, with 12 bases lying between them. The germline V gene encodes CDR1 LGHNA and CDR2 YNFKEQ. CDR3 loop: CASSQEAWGGYGYTF. Written as DNA, the CDR3 is TGTGCCAGCAGCCAAGAAGCGTGGGGGGGCTATGGCTACACCTTC.

The chain is built from TRBV9 and TRBJ2-5, with a tentative D call TRBD2 (7 bases). The V end lost 1 base, the J end lost 4 bases, and 11 bases lay between the germline ends. Germline-derived CDR1 and CDR2 are SGDLS and YYNGEE. The CDR3 covers 14 residues. For the CDR3, the DNA is TGTGCCAGCAGCGTATGGGGGGGCGTAGAGACCCAGTACTTC. Protein sequence: CASSVWGGVETQYF.

This rearrangement joins TRBV21-1 to TRBJ2-7; TRBD1 reflects the table's D call only, with no check against the DNA. TRBV21-1 is an annotated pseudogene. CDR3 length equals 16 residues. The CDR3 DNA reads TGTGCCAGCAGCAAAGAAGCCCGGGACACCATCTACGAGCAGTACTTC. Its translation is CASSKEARDTIYEQYF.

This clone was counted once. The chain recombines TRBV19 with TRBJ1-5; 8 positions match TRBD1. The CDR3 has 13 residues. The germline V gene has CDR1 LNHDA and CDR2 SQIVND (reference sequence). V was clipped by 8 bases and J by 2 bases; unmatched bases: 2. The DNA of the CDR3 is TGTGCCAGTCGGGGACAGGGCAATCAGCCCCAGCATTTT. Amino acids: CASRGQGNQPQHF.

The chain recombines TRBV5-5 with TRBJ2-5; 11 bases align to TRBD1. The CDR3 totals 15 residues. J gave up 4 bases and V 4 bases, and 6 bases lay outside the gene matches. Germline V gene sequence: CDR1 SGHKS, CDR2 YYEKEE (reference sequence). CDR3 region: CASSRGQGELETQYF. The CDR3 DNA reads TGTGCCAGCAGCCGGGGACAGGGGGAGTTAGAGACCCAGTACTTC.

The CDR3 DNA follows: TGTGCCTGGGGAGAGGACGGGGATCAGCCCCAGCATTTT. Translated, it gives CAWGEDGDQPQHF. The J gene is TRBJ1-5, the V gene TRBV30; unclear D gene. The CDR3 covers 13 residues. V was trimmed by 5 bases and J by 5 bases, leaving 13 bases between them. The germline gives CDR1 GTSNPN, CDR2 SVGIG (reference sequence).

The chain couples TRBV7-9 to TRBJ1-5, with unresolved D. This CDR3 has 13 amino acids. Looked up from germline, CDR1 is SEHNR and CDR2 is FQNEAQ (reference sequence). V lost 1 base to trimming and J lost 9 bases, with 10 bases between them. CDR3 DNA: TGTGCCAGCAGCTTAGGGAGGGAAGTGCCCCAGCATTTT. Translation gives CASSLGREVPQHF.

This clone came up once. The CDR3 spells CASSFVPAGNTIYF. For the CDR3, the DNA is TGTGCCAGCAGTTTCGTCCCGGCTGGAAACACCATATATTTT. The J gene is TRBJ1-3, the V gene TRBV6-6, with D unresolved. CDR1 and CDR2 (germline): MNHNY, SVGAGI (reference sequence). V was cut by 4 bases and J by 2 bases, with 9 bases left in between. The CDR3 is 14 amino acids.

The J gene is TRBJ2-6, the V gene TRBV3-1 (or the pseudogene TRBV3-2), with D unclear. CDR1 LGHDT and CDR2 YNNKEL come from the germline V gene (reference sequence). V lost 0 bases, J lost 1 base, and 7 bases lay in between. The length of the CDR3 is 16 residues. CDR3 coding DNA: TGTGCCAGCAGCCAAGATCTCCCTTCTGGGGCCAACGTCCTGACTTTC. It codes for CASSQDLPSGANVLTF.

CDR3 DNA sequence: TGCAGCTGCCGGGGGGGCTCCTACGAGCAGTACTTC. Residues: CSCRGGSYEQYF. The chain is built from TRBV29-1 and TRBJ2-7; 8 nucleotides align to TRBD2. With 8 bases clipped from V and 0 bases from J, the junction kept 3 bases outside the gene matches. CDR1 is SQVTM and CDR2 is ANQGSEA in the germline V gene. The CDR3 runs to 12 residues.